This T cell receptor (beta chain) was sequenced during a study of cytomegalovirus exposure and HLA in healthy donors. This clone was detected only once. The CDR3 has 11 residues. Trimming stripped 10 bases from V and 7 bases from J, with 13 bases between. Germline V gene data show CDR1 as LNHDA and CDR2 as SQIVND (reference sequence). The primer mix had 60 Vbeta and 13 Jbeta primers. Libraries were prepared by immunoSEQ multiplex PCR; TCRdb keeps only in-frame clonotypes and omits some of them. The sample includes around 120,000 clones, about 70% of them seen just once. The chain uses TRBV19 and TRBJ1-1, with D possibly TRBD1 on 6 matching bases. The specimen was PBMCs. The TCR originated in a woman aged 60-75 years in good health and CMV-seropositive. The CDR3 DNA reads TGTGCCACCTATGGACAGTTTGAAGCTTTCTTT. It is translated as CATYGQFEAFF.